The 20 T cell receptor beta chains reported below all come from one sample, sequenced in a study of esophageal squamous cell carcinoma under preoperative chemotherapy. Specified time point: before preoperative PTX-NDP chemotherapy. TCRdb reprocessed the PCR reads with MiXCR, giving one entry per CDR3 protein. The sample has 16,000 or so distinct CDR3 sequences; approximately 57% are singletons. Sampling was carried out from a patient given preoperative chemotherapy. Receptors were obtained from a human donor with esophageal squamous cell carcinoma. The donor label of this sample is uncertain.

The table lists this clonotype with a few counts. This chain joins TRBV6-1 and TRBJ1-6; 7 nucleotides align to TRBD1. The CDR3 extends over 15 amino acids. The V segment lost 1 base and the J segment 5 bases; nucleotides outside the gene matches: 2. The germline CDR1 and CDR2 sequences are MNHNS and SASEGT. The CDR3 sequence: CASSEETGNNSPLHF. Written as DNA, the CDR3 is TGTGCCAGCAGTGAAGAGACAGGGAATAATTCACCCCTCCACTTT.

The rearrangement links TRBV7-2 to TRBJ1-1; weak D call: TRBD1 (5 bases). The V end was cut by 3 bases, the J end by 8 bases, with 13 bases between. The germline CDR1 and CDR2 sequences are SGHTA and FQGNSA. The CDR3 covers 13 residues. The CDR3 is CASSLNQGTEAFF. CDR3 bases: TGTGCCAGCAGCTTGAATCAGGGAACCGAAGCTTTCTTT. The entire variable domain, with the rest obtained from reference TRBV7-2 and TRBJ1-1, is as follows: GAGVSQSPSNKVTEKGKDVELRCDPISGHTALYWYRQSLGQGLEFLIYFQGNSAPDKSGLPSDRFSAERTGGSVSTLTIQRTQQEDSAVYLCASSLNQGTEAFFGQGTRLTVV.

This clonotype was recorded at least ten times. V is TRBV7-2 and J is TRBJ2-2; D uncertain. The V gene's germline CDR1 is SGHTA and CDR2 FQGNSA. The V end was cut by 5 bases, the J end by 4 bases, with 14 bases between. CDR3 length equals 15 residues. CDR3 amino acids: CASSPFVYGTGELFF. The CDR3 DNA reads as TGTGCCAGCAGCCCCTTCGTGTACGGCACCGGGGAGCTGTTTTTT.

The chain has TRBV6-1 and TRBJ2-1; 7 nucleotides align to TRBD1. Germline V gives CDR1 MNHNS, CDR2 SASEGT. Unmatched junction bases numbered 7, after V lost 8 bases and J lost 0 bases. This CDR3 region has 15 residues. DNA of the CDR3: TGTGCCAGCGGACAGGAAACACACTCCTACAATGAGCAGTTCTTC. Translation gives CASGQETHSYNEQFF.

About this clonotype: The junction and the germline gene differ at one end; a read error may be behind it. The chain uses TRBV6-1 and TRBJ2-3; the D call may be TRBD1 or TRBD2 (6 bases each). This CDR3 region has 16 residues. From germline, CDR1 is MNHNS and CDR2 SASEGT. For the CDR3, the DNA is TGTGCCAGCAGGGAAGGTGGGGGGCGAGCCAAAGAGACGCAGTATTTT. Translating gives CASREGGGRAKETQYF.

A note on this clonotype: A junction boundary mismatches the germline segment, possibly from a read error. CDR3: CASSKGMRIDTQFF. CDR3 nucleotides: TGTGCGAGCAGTAAGGGGATGAGGATAGATACGCAGTTCTTC. The chain has TRBV6-1 and TRBJ2-1; TRBD1 might be the D (5 bases). This CDR3 spans 14 amino acids. The germline V gene has CDR1 MNHNS and CDR2 SASEGT.

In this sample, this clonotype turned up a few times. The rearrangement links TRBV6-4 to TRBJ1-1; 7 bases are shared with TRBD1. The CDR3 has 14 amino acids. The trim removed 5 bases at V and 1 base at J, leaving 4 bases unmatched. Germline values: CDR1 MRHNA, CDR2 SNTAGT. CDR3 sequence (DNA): TGTGCCAGCAGTTCCGGGACAGAGAACACTGAAGCTTTCTTT. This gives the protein CASSSGTENTEAFF.

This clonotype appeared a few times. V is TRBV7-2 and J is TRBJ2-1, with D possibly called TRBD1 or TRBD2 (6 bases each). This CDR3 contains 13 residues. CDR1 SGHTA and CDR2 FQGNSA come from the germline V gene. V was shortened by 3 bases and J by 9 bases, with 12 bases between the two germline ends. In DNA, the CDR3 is TGTGCCAGCAGCTTTAACGGGGGCTTTGAGCAGTTCTTC. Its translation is CASSFNGGFEQFF.

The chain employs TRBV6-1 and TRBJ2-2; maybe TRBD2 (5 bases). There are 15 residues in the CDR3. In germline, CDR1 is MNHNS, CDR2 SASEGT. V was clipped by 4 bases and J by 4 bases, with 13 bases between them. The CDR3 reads CASSVGPAGTGELFF. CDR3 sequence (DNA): TGTGCCAGCAGTGTAGGGCCGGCGGGCACCGGGGAGCTGTTTTTT.

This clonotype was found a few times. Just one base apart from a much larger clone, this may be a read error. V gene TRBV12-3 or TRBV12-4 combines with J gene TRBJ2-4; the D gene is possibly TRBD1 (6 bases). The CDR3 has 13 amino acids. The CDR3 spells CASSSGTQNIRYF. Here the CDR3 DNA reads TGTGCCAGCAGTTCCGGGACACAAAACATTCGGTACTTC.

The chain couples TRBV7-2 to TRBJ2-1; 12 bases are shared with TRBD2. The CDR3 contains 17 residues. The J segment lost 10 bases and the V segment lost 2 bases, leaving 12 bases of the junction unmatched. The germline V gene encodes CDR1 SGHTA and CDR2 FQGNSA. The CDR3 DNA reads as TGTGCCAGCAGCTTATATCCTAGCGGGAGGGCCGCCAACGAGCAGTTCTTC. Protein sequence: CASSLYPSGRAANEQFF.

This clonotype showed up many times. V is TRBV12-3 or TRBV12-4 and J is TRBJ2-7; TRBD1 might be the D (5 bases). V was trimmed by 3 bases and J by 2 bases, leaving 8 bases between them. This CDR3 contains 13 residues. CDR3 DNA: TGTGCCAGCAGTTTTGGGGCGGCCTACGAGCAGTACTTC. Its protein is CASSFGAAYEQYF.

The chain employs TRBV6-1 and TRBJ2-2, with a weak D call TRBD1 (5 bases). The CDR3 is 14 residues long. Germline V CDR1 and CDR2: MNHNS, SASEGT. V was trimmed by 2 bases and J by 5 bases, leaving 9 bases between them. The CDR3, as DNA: TGTGCCAGCAGTGAATCACAGGCTACCGGGGAGCTGTTTTTT. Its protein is CASSESQATGELFF.

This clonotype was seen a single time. In DNA, the CDR3 is TGTGCCAGCAGCTCAAGACAGGGCGTAAGCTACGAGCAGTACTTC. Protein product: CASSSRQGVSYEQYF. The chain uses TRBV7-2 and TRBJ2-1, with TRBD1 identical over 7 bases. The end of the DNA is better explained by TRBJ2-7, so the J call may be wrong. This CDR3 comprises 15 residues. The germline V gene has CDR1 SGHTA and CDR2 FQGNSA.

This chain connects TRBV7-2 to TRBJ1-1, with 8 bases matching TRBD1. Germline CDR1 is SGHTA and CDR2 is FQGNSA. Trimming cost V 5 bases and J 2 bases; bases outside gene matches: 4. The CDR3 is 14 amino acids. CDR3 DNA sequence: TGTGCCAGCAGCCCAGGGGGCTATAACACTGAAGCTTTCTTT. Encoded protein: CASSPGGYNTEAFF.

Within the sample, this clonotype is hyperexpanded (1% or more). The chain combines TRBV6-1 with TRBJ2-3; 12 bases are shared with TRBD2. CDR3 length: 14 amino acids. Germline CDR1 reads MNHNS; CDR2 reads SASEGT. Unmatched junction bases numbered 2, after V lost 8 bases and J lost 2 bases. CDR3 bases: TGTGCCAGCGCTAGCGGGGGGGACACAGATACGCAGTATTTT. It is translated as CASASGGDTDTQYF.

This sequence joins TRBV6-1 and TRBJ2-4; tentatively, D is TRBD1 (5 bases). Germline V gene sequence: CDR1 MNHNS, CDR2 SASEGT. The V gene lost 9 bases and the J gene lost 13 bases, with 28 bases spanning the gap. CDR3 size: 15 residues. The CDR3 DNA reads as TGTGCCAGGGGTGAATGGGGCCGTGACCAAGGCACCCAGTACTTC. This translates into CARGEWGRDQGTQYF.

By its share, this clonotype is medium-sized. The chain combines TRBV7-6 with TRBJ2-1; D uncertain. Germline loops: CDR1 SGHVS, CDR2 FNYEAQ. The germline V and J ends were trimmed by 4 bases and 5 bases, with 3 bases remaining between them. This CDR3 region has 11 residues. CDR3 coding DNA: TGTGCCAGCAGCTATGACAATGAGCAGTTCTTC. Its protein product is CASSYDNEQFF.

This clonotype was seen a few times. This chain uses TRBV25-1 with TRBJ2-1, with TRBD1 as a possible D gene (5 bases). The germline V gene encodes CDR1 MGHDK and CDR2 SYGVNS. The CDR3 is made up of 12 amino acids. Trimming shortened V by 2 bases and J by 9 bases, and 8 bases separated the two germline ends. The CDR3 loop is CASSEGAFEQFF. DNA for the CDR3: TGTGCCAGCAGTGAAGGGGCCTTTGAGCAGTTCTTC.

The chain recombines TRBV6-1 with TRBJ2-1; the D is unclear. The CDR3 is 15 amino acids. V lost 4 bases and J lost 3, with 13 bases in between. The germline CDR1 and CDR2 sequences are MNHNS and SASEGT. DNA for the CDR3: TGTGCCAGCAGTGCCTATGCGGTACTCTACAATGAGCAGTTCTTC. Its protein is CASSAYAVLYNEQFF.